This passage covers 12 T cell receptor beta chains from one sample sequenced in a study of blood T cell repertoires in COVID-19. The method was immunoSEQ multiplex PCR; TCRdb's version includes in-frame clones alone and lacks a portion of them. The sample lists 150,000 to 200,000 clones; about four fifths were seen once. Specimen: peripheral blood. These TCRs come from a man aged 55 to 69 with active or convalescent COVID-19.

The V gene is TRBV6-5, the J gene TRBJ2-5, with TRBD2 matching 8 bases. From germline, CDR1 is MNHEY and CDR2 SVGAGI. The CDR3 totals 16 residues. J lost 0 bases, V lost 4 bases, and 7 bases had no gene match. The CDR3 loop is CASSSGVAGYQETQYF. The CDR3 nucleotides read TGTGCCAGCAGTTCCGGTGTAGCGGGGTACCAAGAGACCCAGTACTTC.

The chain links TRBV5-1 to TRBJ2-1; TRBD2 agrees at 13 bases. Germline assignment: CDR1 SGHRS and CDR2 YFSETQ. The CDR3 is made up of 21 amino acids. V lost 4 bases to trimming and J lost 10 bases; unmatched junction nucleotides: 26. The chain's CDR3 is CASSRFSMRLAGGSSLSEQFF. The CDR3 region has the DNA TGCGCCAGCAGCCGATTCTCTATGAGACTAGCGGGAGGATCCTCCCTTTCAGAGCAGTTCTTC.

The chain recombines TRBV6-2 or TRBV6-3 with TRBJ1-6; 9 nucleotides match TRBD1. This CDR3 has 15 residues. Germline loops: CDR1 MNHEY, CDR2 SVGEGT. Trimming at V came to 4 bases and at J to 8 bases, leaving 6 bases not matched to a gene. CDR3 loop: CASSSRGTGYSPLHF. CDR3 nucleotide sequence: TGTGCCAGCAGTTCGCGGGGGACAGGGTATTCACCCCTCCACTTT.

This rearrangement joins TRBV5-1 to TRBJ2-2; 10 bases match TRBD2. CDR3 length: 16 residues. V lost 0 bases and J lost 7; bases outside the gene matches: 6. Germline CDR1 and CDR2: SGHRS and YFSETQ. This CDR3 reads CASSLAAGGPGGELFF. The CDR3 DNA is TGCGCCAGCAGCTTGGCAGCGGGAGGGCCAGGCGGGGAGCTGTTTTTT.

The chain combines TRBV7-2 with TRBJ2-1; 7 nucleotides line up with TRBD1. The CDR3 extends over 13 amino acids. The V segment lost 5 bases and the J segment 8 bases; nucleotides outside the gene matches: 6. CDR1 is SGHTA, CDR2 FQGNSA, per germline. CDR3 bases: TGTGCCAGCAGCAATACAGGGGTGGATGAGCAGTTCTTC. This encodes CASSNTGVDEQFF.

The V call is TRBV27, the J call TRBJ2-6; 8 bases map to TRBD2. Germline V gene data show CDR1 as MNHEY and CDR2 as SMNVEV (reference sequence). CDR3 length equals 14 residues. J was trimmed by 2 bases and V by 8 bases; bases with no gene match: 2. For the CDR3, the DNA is TGTGCCAGCCGGGGGGGGGCTGGGGCCAACGTCCTGACTTTC. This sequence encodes CASRGGAGANVLTF.

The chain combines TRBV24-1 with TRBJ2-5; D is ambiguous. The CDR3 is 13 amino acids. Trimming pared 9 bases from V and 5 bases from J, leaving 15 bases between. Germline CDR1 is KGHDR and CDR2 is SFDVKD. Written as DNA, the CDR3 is TGTGCCACCTCGGCTAACCCCAGGGAGACCCAGTACTTC. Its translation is CATSANPRETQYF.

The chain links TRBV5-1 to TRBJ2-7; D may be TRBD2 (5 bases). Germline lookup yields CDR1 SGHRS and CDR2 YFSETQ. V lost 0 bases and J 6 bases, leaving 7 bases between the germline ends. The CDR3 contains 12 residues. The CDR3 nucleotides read TGCGCCAGCAGCTTGGCCGGAGGCGAGCAGTACTTC. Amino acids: CASSLAGGEQYF.

The CDR3 loop is CASSLAATQPQHF. As DNA, the CDR3 is TGCGCCAGCAGCTTGGCGGCGACACAGCCCCAGCATTTT. The V call is TRBV5-1, the J call TRBJ1-5; the D is unclear. Germline loops: CDR1 SGHRS, CDR2 YFSETQ. The CDR3 runs 13 residues. V lost 0 bases to trimming and J lost 7 bases, with 8 bases between them.

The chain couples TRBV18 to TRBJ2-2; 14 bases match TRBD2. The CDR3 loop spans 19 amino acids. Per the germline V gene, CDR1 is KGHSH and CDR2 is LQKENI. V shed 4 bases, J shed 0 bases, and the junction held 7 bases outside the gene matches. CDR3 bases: TGTGCCAGCTCACAGGGACTAGCGGGGGTGAACCCGAACACCGGGGAGCTGTTTTTT. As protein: CASSQGLAGVNPNTGELFF.

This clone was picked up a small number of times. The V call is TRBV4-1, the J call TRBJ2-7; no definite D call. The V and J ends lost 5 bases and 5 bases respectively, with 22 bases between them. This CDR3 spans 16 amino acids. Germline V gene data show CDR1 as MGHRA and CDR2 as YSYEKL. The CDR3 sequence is CASSDSLAGRAHEQYF. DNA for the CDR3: TGCGCCAGCAGCGATTCCCTGGCAGGTCGAGCCCACGAGCAGTACTTC.

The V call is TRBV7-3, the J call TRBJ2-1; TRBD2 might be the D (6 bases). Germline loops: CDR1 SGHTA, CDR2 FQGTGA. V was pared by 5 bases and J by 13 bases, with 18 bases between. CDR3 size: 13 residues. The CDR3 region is CASSPDWRGPQFF. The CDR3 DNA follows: TGTGCCAGCAGCCCCGACTGGCGGGGTCCCCAGTTCTTC.